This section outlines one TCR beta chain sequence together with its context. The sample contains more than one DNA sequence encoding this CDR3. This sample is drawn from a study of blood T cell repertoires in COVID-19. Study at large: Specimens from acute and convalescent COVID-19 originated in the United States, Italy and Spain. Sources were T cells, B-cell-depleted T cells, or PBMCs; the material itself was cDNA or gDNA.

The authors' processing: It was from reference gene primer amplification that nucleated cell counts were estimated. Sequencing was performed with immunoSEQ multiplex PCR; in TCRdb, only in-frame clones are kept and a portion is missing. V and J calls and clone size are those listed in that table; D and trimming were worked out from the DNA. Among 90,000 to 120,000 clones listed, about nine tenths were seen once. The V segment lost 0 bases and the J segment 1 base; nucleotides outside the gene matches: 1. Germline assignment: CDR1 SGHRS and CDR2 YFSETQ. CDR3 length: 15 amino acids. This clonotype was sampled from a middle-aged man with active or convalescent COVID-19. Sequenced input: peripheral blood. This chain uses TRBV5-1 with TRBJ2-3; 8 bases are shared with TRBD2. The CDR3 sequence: CASSLVAGRTDTQYF. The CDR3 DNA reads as TGCGCCAGCAGCTTGGTAGCGGGGCGCACAGATACGCAGTATTTT.